The present T cell receptor (beta chain) was sequenced within a study of blood T cell repertoires in COVID-19. Across the whole study: T cells, B-cell-depleted T cells, or PBMCs supplied cDNA or gDNA.

This clone has more than one count but fewer than ten. Original analysis: Quantification of nucleated cells was approximated via reference gene primer amplification. The method was immunoSEQ multiplex PCR; TCRdb's version includes in-frame clones alone and lacks a portion of them. The V and J calls and clone size come from that table; D and trimming were worked out from the DNA. The repertoire has roughly 350,000 clones, around 87% of them found once; the top ten carry 3% to 4%. The germline gives CDR1 MNHEY, CDR2 SVGEGT. Trimming cost V 3 bases and J 6 bases, with 15 bases left between them. This CDR3 has 14 residues.

This TCR was recovered from a woman in her fifties or sixties with active or convalescent COVID-19. The V call is TRBV6-2 or TRBV6-3, the J call TRBJ2-7, with D maybe TRBD2 (7 bases). Sequenced sample: peripheral blood. In nucleotides, the CDR3 is TGTGCCAGCAGTTATGTGGGGGGGCCGGGCGAGCAGTACTTC. It codes for CASSYVGGPGEQYF.